The 22 T cell receptor beta chains reported below all come from one sample, sequenced in a study of cytomegalovirus exposure and HLA in healthy donors. It was with 60 Vbeta and 13 Jbeta primers that the PCR ran. Profiled with immunoSEQ multiplex PCR; TCRdb holds only in-frame clones, not every one. The table records around 220,000 clones, around 83% of them present only once. Sequencing was done on a sample of PBMCs. The receptors derive from a girl aged 5-17 years in good health and CMV-seronegative.

The CDR3 here is CASSQDQRAGMGEQYF. CDR3 DNA: TGTGCCAGCAGCCAAGATCAGAGAGCGGGAATGGGGGAGCAGTACTTC. The rearrangement links TRBV14 to TRBJ2-5; 7 positions match TRBD2. Germline CDR1 and CDR2: SGHDN and FVKESK. Trimming removed 0 bases from V and 11 bases from J; junction bases left unmatched: 15. CDR3 length: 16 residues.

The rearrangement uses TRBV27 and TRBJ2-1; 13 bases agree with TRBD2. CDR1 MNHEY and CDR2 SMNVEV come from the germline V gene (reference sequence). Trimming at V came to 5 bases and at J to 8 bases, leaving 6 bases not matched to a gene. The CDR3 is 15 amino acids. CDR3 nucleotide sequence: TGTGCCAGCAGTCCCCGACTAGCGGGAGGATATGAGCAGTTCTTC. Protein sequence: CASSPRLAGGYEQFF.

The chain joins TRBV5-4 to TRBJ1-4; the D gene is possibly TRBD1 (6 bases). The CDR3 is made up of 15 amino acids. The germline CDR1 and CDR2 sequences are SGHNT and YYREEE (reference sequence). V dropped 2 bases and J dropped 7 bases, with 15 bases sitting between them. The CDR3 sequence: CASSFPGEKGEKLFF. The CDR3 nucleotides read TGTGCCAGCAGCTTCCCAGGGGAAAAGGGTGAAAAACTGTTTTTT. Based on the CDR3 plus reference TRBV5-4 and TRBJ1-4, the full variable domain is ETGVTQSPTHLIKTRGQQVTLRCSSQSGHNTVSWYQQALGQGPQFIFQYYREEENGRGNFPPRFSGLQFPNYSSELNVNALELDDSALYLCASSFPGEKGEKLFFGSGTQLSVL.

The V and J genes are TRBV5-1 and TRBJ2-7; 13 bases fit TRBD2. This CDR3 spans 15 amino acids. Trimming took 4 bases from V and 3 from J; bases not matched to a gene: 4. CDR1 is SGHRS, CDR2 YFSETQ, per germline. The CDR3 region has the DNA TGCGCCAGCAGCACAGGACTAGCGGGAGTCTACGAGCAGTACTTC. Translated: CASSTGLAGVYEQYF.

The chain carries TRBV5-6 and TRBJ2-7, with 8 positions matching TRBD2. Germline V CDR1 and CDR2: SGHDT, YYEEEE. The CDR3 is 16 amino acids. Trimming cost V 0 bases and J 0 bases; bases outside gene matches: 5. CDR3 residues: CASSLGPAGDSYEQYF. In DNA form, the CDR3 reads TGTGCCAGCAGCTTGGGTCCAGCGGGGGACTCCTACGAGCAGTACTTC.

This clone was found a few times. V gene TRBV28 combines with J gene TRBJ1-2; tentatively, D is TRBD1 (5 bases). The CDR3 totals 14 residues. Trimming left V 4 bases short and J 4 bases short, with 13 bases between. Germline-derived CDR1 and CDR2 are MDHEN and SYDVKM. CDR3 sequence (DNA): TGTGCCAGCAGTTCCCCCCGCAGGGTCTATGGCTACACCTTC. As protein: CASSSPRRVYGYTF.

The V and J genes are TRBV6-5 and TRBJ1-4; 7 bases are shared with TRBD1. Per the germline V gene, CDR1 is MNHEY and CDR2 is SVGAGI. This CDR3 is 15 amino acids long. Trimming took 5 bases from V and 4 from J; bases not matched to a gene: 7. CDR3 in DNA: TGTGCCAGCAGTCTAAGACAGGGCGATAATGAAAAACTGTTTTTT. This encodes CASSLRQGDNEKLFF.

This chain joins TRBV28 and TRBJ2-7; D uncertain. CDR1 MDHEN and CDR2 SYDVKM come from the germline V gene. This CDR3 has 12 amino acids. V was pared by 3 bases and J by 4 bases, with 7 bases between. The CDR3 spells CASSFNRYEQYF. The CDR3 nucleotides read TGTGCCAGCAGTTTCAACAGATACGAGCAGTACTTC.

This clone was seen just once. The chain recombines TRBV4-1 with TRBJ1-1; no clear D. The CDR3 has 16 amino acids. Germline values: CDR1 MGHRA, CDR2 YSYEKL. V lost 0 bases and J lost 6, with 17 bases in between. The DNA of the CDR3 is TGCGCCAGCAGCCAAGAGGCGGGAAGGGTGGGCGCTGAAGCTTTCTTT. Its translation is CASSQEAGRVGAEAFF.

The chain combines TRBV28 with TRBJ1-2; D gene unclear. Trimming pared 0 bases from V and 4 bases from J, leaving 15 bases between. Germline lookup yields CDR1 MDHEN and CDR2 SYDVKM. The CDR3 loop spans 16 amino acids. The DNA for the CDR3 is TGTGCCAGCAGTTTATGGAGCCGTAGTTACCCCTATGGCTACACCTTC. Protein: CASSLWSRSYPYGYTF.

The CDR3 region is CASSISRLAGVDNEQFF. DNA of the CDR3: TGTGCCAGTAGTATCAGTCGGCTAGCGGGAGTAGATAATGAGCAGTTCTTC. The J gene is TRBJ2-1, the V gene TRBV19; 10 nucleotides align to TRBD2. CDR3 length equals 17 residues. CDR1 is LNHDA and CDR2 is SQIVND in the germline V gene (reference sequence). V shed 3 bases, J shed 7 bases, and the junction held 12 bases outside the gene matches.

J is TRBJ1-3 and V is TRBV9; possibly TRBD1 for D (6 bases). V shed 3 bases and J shed 2 bases, with 15 bases lying between them. Germline lookup yields CDR1 SGDLS and CDR2 YYNGEE. The length of the CDR3 is 16 residues. For the CDR3, the DNA is TGTGCCAGCAGCGCCTATACAGGGAGCCCTGGAAACACCATATATTTT. This encodes CASSAYTGSPGNTIYF.

The chain links TRBV7-6 to TRBJ2-1, with 12 bases fitting TRBD2. After removal of 1 base from V and 3 bases from J, the junction contained 4 bases not matched to a gene. CDR3 length: 17 amino acids. The germline V gene has CDR1 SGHVS and CDR2 FNYEAQ. The CDR3 DNA is TGTGCCAGCAGCTTAGAGACTAGCGGGAGTGTCTACAATGAGCAGTTCTTC. This sequence encodes CASSLETSGSVYNEQFF.

The rearrangement uses TRBV27 and TRBJ1-2, with 8 bases matching TRBD1. Germline CDR1 is MNHEY and CDR2 is SMNVEV (reference sequence). The CDR3 has 13 residues. Trimming at V came to 5 bases and at J to 7 bases, leaving 6 bases not matched to a gene. CDR3 sequence (DNA): TGTGCCAGCAGTCCCACCGGGACAGGTGGCTACACCTTC. Residues: CASSPTGTGGYTF.

V is TRBV6-5 and J is TRBJ1-2, with a possible D match to TRBD1 (6 bases). The V end was cut by 8 bases, the J end by 4 bases, with 17 bases between. The CDR3 extends over 14 amino acids. In germline, CDR1 is MNHEY, CDR2 SVGAGI. DNA of the CDR3: TGTGCCAGCCGCCAGATCGGACAGCTCTATGGCTACACCTTC. This gives the protein CASRQIGQLYGYTF.

The chain carries TRBV4-2 and TRBJ1-1, with D possibly being TRBD1 (6 bases). CDR3 length equals 17 residues. Germline CDR1 reads LGHNA; CDR2 reads YNFKEQ. Deletions cut 0 bases from V and 10 bases from J, with 24 bases between. The CDR3 sequence is CASSQDLGDRLPEGAFF. The CDR3 nucleotides are TGTGCCAGCAGCCAAGATCTGGGAGACAGGCTCCCTGAAGGAGCTTTCTTT.

The chain is built from TRBV30 and TRBJ2-5, with 9 bases matching TRBD1. Germline lookup yields CDR1 GTSNPN and CDR2 SVGIG (reference sequence). CDR3 size: 14 residues. The trim removed 4 bases at V and 7 bases at J, leaving 10 bases unmatched. In DNA form, the CDR3 reads TGTGCCTGGACGATACACAGGGGGCTAGGGACCCAGTACTTC. This translates into CAWTIHRGLGTQYF.

This clone was observed a few times. The gene calls are TRBV6-5 and TRBJ1-1; D ambiguous. The ends were cut back, 6 bases at V and 6 bases at J, with 14 bases in the middle. This CDR3 has 13 amino acids. Germline V CDR1 and CDR2: MNHEY, SVGAGI. The CDR3 sequence is CASRAIGMAEAFF. CDR3 coding DNA: TGTGCCAGCAGGGCCATCGGGATGGCTGAAGCTTTCTTT.

The gene calls are TRBV7-9 and TRBJ1-1, with D tentatively TRBD1 (5 bases). The V and J ends lost 3 bases and 2 bases respectively, with 7 bases between them. Germline CDR1 reads SEHNR; CDR2 reads FQNEAQ (reference sequence). This CDR3 region has 13 residues. CDR3 region: CASSFQGNTEAFF. Here the CDR3 DNA reads TGTGCCAGCAGCTTTCAGGGTAACACTGAAGCTTTCTTT.

The chain recombines TRBV9 with TRBJ1-1; 9 bases align to TRBD1. Germline V gene sequence: CDR1 SGDLS, CDR2 YYNGEE. V dropped 3 bases and J dropped 5; count of bases not matched to a gene: 5. The length of the CDR3 is 14 residues. This CDR3 reads CASSGGTGLTEAFF. The CDR3 DNA reads as TGTGCCAGCAGCGGGGGGACAGGGCTAACTGAAGCTTTCTTT.

In its sample, this clone was seen once. This sequence joins TRBV30 and TRBJ2-5; D may be TRBD1 (5 bases). V was trimmed by 5 bases and J by 5 bases, leaving 6 bases between them. This CDR3 is built from 10 residues. CDR1 GTSNPN and CDR2 SVGIG come from the germline V gene (reference sequence). CDR3 nucleotide sequence: TGTGCCTGGGGACACGAGACCCAGTACTTC. It specifies CAWGHETQYF.

This clone has more than one count but fewer than ten. This sequence joins TRBV4-2 and TRBJ1-4; D is ambiguous. Germline V gene sequence: CDR1 LGHNA, CDR2 YNFKEQ. V lost 0 bases and J 13 bases, leaving 12 bases between the germline ends. This CDR3 comprises 13 residues. Here the CDR3 DNA reads TGTGCCAGCAGCCAAGATATCAGGCCGGCACTGTTTTTT. This sequence encodes CASSQDIRPALFF.